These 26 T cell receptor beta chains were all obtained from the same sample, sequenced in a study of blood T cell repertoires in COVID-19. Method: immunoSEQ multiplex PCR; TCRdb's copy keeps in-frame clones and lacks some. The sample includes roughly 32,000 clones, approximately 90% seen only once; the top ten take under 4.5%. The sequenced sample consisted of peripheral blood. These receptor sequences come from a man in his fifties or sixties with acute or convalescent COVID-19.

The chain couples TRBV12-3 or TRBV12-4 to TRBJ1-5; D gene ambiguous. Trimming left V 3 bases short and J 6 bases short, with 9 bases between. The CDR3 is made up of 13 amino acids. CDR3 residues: CASSFVPGQPQHF. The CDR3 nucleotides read TGTGCCAGCAGTTTTGTGCCGGGTCAGCCCCAGCATTTT.

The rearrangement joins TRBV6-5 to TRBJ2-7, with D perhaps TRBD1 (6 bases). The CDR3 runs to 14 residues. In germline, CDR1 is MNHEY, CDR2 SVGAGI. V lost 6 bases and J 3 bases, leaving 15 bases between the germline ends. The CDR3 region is CASSTDRRSYEQYF. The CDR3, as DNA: TGTGCCAGCAGCACCGACAGGCGCAGCTACGAGCAGTACTTC.

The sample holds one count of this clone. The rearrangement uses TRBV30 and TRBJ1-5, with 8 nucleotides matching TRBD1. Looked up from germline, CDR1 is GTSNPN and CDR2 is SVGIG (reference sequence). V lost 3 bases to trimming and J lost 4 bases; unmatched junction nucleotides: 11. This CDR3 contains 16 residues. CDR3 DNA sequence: TGTGCCTGGAGGCGACCGGGACAGGCACATAATCAGCCCCAGCATTTT. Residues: CAWRRPGQAHNQPQHF.

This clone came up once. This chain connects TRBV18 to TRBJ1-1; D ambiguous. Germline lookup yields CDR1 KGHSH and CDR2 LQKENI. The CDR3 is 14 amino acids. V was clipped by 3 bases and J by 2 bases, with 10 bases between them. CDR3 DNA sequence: TGTGCCAGCTCACCCCTCGGAGGAAACACTGAAGCTTTCTTT. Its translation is CASSPLGGNTEAFF.

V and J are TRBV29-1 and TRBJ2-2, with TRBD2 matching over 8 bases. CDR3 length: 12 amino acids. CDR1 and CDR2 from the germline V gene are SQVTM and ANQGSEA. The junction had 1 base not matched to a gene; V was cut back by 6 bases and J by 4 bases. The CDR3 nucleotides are TGCAGCGTCGGGACTAGCACCGGGGAGCTGTTTTTT. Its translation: CSVGTSTGELFF.

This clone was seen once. CDR3 DNA: TGTGCCAGCAGCAAGGGACAGGGGGCGAGCACCGGGGAGCTGTTTTTT. This translates into CASSKGQGASTGELFF. The chain carries TRBV7-7 and TRBJ2-2; 12 nucleotides align to TRBD1. The CDR3 loop spans 16 amino acids. V lost 5 bases, J lost 4 bases, and 5 bases stayed unmatched. Germline V lookup: CDR1 SSHAT, CDR2 FNYEAQ (reference sequence).

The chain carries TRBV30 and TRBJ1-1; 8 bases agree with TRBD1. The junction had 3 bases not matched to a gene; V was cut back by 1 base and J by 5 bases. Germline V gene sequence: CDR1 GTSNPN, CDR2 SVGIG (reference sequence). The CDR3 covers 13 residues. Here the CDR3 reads CAWSAGGRTEAFF. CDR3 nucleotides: TGTGCCTGGAGTGCAGGGGGCCGGACTGAAGCTTTCTTT.

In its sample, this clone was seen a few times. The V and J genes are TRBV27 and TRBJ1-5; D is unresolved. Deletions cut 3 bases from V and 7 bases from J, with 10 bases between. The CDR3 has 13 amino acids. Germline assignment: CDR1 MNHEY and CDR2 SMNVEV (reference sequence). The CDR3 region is CASSFSRRQPQHF. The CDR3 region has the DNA TGTGCCAGCAGTTTTTCCCGGAGACAGCCCCAGCATTTT.

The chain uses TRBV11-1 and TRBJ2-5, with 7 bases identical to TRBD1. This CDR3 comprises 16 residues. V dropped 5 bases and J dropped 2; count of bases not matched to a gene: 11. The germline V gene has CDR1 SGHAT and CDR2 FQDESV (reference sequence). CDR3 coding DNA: TGTGCCAGCAGCCCACGCTCGGACAGGCAACAAGAGACCCAGTACTTC. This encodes CASSPRSDRQQETQYF.

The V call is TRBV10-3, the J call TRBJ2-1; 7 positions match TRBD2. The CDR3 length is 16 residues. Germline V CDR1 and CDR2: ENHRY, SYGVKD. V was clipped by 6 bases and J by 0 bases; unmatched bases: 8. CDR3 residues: CAIRHTSDSSYNEQFF. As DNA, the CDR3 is TGTGCCATCAGGCATACTAGCGATAGCTCCTACAATGAGCAGTTCTTC.

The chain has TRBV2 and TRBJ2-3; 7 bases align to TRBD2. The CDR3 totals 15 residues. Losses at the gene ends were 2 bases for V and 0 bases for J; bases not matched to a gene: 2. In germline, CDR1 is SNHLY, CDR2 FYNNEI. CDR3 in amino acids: CASSELAVSTDTQYF. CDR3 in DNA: TGTGCCAGCAGTGAACTAGCGGTTAGCACAGATACGCAGTATTTT.

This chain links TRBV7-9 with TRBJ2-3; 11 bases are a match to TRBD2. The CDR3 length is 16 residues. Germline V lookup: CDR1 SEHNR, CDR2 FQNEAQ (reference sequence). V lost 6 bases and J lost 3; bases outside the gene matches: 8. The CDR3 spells CASRATSGSSTDTQYF. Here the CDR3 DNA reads TGTGCCAGCAGGGCCACTAGCGGGAGTTCGACAGATACGCAGTATTTT.

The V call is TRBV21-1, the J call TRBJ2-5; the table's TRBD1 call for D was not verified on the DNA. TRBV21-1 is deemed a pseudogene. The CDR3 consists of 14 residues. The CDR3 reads CASGGTGPAETQYF. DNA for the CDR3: TGTGCCAGCGGAGGGACAGGGCCAGCAGAGACCCAGTACTTC.

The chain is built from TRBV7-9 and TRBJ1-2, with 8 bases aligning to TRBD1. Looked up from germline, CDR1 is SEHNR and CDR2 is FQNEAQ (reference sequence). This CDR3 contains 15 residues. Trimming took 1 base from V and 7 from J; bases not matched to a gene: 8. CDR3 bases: TGTGCCAGCAGCTTAGTCCCAGGGGGCGCTTTTGGCTACACCTTC. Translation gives CASSLVPGGAFGYTF.

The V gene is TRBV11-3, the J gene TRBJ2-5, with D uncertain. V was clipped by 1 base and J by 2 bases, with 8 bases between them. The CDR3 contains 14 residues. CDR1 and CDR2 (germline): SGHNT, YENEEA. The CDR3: CASSLGATQETQYF. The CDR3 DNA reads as TGTGCCAGCAGCTTAGGTGCCACACAAGAGACCCAGTACTTC.

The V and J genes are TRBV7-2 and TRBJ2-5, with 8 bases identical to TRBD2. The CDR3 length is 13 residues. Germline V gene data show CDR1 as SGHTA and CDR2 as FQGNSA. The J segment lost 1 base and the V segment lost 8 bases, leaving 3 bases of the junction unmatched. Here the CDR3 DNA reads TGTGCCAGCCGCCGGGGGGGCCAAGAGACCCAGTACTTC. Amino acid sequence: CASRRGGQETQYF.

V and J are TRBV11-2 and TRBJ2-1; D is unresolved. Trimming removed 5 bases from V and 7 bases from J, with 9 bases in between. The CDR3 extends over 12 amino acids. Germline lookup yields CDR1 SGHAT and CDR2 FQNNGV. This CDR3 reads CASSPAGNEQFF. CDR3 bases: TGTGCCAGCAGCCCTGCCGGGAATGAGCAGTTCTTC.

CDR3 bases: TGTGCCAGCAGCTCCTCCGTTAGCGTAGAGACCCAGTACTTC. Amino acid sequence: CASSSSVSVETQYF. The genes are TRBV11-3 and TRBJ2-5, with TRBD2 as a possible D gene (5 bases). This CDR3 has 14 residues. In germline, CDR1 is SGHNT, CDR2 YENEEA. Trimming left V 4 bases short and J 4 bases short, with 13 bases between.

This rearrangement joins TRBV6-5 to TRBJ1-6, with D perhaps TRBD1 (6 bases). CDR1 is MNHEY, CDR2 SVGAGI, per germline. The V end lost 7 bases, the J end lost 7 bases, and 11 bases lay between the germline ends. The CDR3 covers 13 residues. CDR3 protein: CASIKGGNSPLHF. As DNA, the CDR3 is TGTGCCAGCATAAAGGGGGGGAATTCACCCCTCCACTTT.

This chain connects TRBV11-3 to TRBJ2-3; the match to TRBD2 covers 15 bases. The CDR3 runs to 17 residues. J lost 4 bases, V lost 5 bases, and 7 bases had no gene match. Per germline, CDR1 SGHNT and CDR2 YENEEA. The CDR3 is CASSPRTSGRAADTQYF. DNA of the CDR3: TGTGCCAGCAGCCCTCGGACTAGCGGGAGGGCGGCAGATACGCAGTATTTT.

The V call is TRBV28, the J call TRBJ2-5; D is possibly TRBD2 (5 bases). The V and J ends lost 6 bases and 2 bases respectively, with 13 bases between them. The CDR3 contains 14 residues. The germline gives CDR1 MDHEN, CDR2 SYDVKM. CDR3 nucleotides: TGTGCCAGCAGCCCACTAGTTTCACAAGAGACCCAGTACTTC. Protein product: CASSPLVSQETQYF.

CDR3 sequence: CASSPSTGNHGTIYF. In nucleotides, the CDR3 is TGTGCCAGCAGTCCGTCGACAGGGAACCATGGAACCATATATTTT. The rearrangement links TRBV28 to TRBJ1-3; 7 nucleotides match TRBD1. The CDR3 is made up of 15 amino acids. V shed 5 bases and J 10 bases; nucleotides not matched to a gene: 14. Germline assignment: CDR1 MDHEN and CDR2 SYDVKM.

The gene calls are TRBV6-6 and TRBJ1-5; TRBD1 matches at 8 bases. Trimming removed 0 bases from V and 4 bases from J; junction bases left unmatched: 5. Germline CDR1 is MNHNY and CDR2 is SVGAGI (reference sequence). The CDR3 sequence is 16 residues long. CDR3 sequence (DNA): TGTGCCAGCAGTTACTCGGCTACAGGGGGAAATCAGCCCCAGCATTTT. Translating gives CASSYSATGGNQPQHF.

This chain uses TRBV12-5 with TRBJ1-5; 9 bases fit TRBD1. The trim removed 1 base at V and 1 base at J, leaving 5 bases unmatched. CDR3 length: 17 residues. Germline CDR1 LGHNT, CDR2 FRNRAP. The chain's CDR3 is CASGLGTGTGSNQPQHF. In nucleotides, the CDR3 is TGTGCTAGTGGTTTGGGGACCGGGACAGGGAGCAATCAGCCCCAGCATTTT.

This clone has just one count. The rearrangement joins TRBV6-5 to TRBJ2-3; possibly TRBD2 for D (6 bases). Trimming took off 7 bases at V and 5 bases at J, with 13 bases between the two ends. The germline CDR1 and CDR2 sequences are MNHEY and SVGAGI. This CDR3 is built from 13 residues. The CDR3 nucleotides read TGTGCCAGCAATTCGATCGGGAGAGATACGCAGTATTTT. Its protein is CASNSIGRDTQYF.

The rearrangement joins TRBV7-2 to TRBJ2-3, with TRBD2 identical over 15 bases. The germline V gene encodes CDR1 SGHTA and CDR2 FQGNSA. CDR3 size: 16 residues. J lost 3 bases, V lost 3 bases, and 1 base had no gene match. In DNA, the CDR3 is TGTGCCAGCAGCTTGGGACTAGCGGGAGGTACAGATACGCAGTATTTT. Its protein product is CASSLGLAGGTDTQYF.